This TCR beta chain is from a study of OX40 agonist ivuxolimab in advanced cancers. Study-wide background: Mean age around 64 years, range about 20 to 90; roughly 80% male. Study observations and caveats: Still undetermined is the antigen specificity of the expanded peripheral T cells.

This clone was found once. Antigen: not known. Produced via immunoSEQ multiplex PCR; TCRdb's table is partial and in-frame only. Among tens of thousands of clones, 80% to 85% were seen once, and the ten largest hold roughly 3%. Germline V gives CDR1 SGHRS, CDR2 YFSETQ. V shed 5 bases and J shed 1 base, with 15 bases lying between them. The CDR3 spans 15 residues. The sample was CD4+ or CD8+ T cells sorted from blood, taken in a trial of the OX40 agonist ivuxolimab. This TCR was recovered from an adult with an advanced solid tumor such as melanoma, head and neck, liver or kidney cancer. The chain joins TRBV5-1 to TRBJ1-1, with D perhaps TRBD1 (5 bases). CDR3 nucleotides: TGCGCCAGCAGTCTCGGGGGGAACCGGAACACTGAAGCTTTCTTT. It codes for CASSLGGNRNTEAFF.